This TCR beta chain was recorded in a study of CD8 T cells in ankylosing spondylitis. Study-wide results and caveats: Peripheral blood samples showed relatively rare disease-linked clones, and these clones were CD8+.

V lost 0 bases and J lost 7, with 9 bases in between. The V gene's germline CDR1 is SQVTM and CDR2 ANQGSEA. CDR3 length: 12 amino acids. TCRdb redid the calling of the 5' RACE reads with MiXCR, one entry per CDR3 protein. Seen here are 26,000 or so distinct CDR3 sequences, over 7% observed once, and the top ten hold 25% to 30%. Only a few counts were recorded for this clonotype. Its specificity is unknown. The sequenced material came from blood. The chain couples TRBV29-1 to TRBJ1-1; no reliable D call. The TCR was taken from a male donor with ankylosing spondylitis or in good health (not recorded which). The CDR3 protein is CSVEEAGVEAFF. Here the CDR3 DNA reads TGCAGCGTTGAAGAAGCGGGAGTTGAAGCTTTCTTT.